This TCR beta chain was recovered during a study of shared clonotypes between healthy human individuals. General study results and limits: Clonotype sharing across a handful of donors was observed for about 5.2% of naive CD4 clonotypes.

CDR1 and CDR2 (germline): SQVTM, ANQGSEA. V shed 7 bases and J 5 bases; nucleotides not matched to a gene: 3. The CDR3 loop spans 11 amino acids. The data were produced by immunoSEQ multiplex PCR, yet TCRdb's version contains in-frame clones alone and is incomplete. The data hold about 1.1 million clones, with 70% to 80% observed a single time. Turning to this clone: The target antigen is unknown.

The genes are TRBV29-1 and TRBJ2-7; 9 bases map to TRBD1. This clonotype was sampled from a man between 18 and 29 years old in good health. Some clones in this sample may be carry-over from other donors' samples. Sequenced material: memory CD4+ T cells from PBMCs. Subset noted: CD45RA-negative fraction. This CDR3 reads CSERTGDEQYF. The CDR3, as DNA: TGCAGCGAACGGACAGGGGACGAGCAGTACTTC.